Sequencing of this T cell receptor (beta chain) was carried out in a study of CD8+CD57+ T cells in acquired aplastic anemia. About the study: Sorting CD4+ and CD8+ cells gave DNA averaging around 3 ug.

V was pared by 5 bases and J by 4 bases, with 14 bases between. There are 15 residues in the CDR3. Germline V CDR1 and CDR2: SGHDN, FVKESK. This clonotype was seen many times. Using genomic DNA as the template, TCR beta VDJ and CDR3 profiling was carried out. TCRdb reanalysed the reads using MiXCR and keeps one entry per CDR3 protein. The sample includes around 150,000 distinct CDR3 sequences, roughly 45% of them seen just once. The gene calls are TRBV14 and TRBJ2-2; D may be TRBD1 (6 bases). Sequencing was performed on sorted CD4+, CD8+, or CD8+CD57+ T cells (not recorded which) from PBMCs. The origin of this receptor is a human donor in good health. CDR3 bases: TGTGCCAGCAGCAGTCAGGGGCTGGCCACCGGGGAGCTGTTTTTT. Protein sequence: CASSSQGLATGELFF. Together with reference TRBV14 and TRBJ2-2, the CDR3 gives the full variable domain: EAGVTQFPSHSVIEKGQTVTLRCDPISGHDNLYWYRRVMGKEIKFLLHFVKESKQDESGMPNNRFLAERTGGTYSTLKVQPAELEDSGVYFCASSSQGLATGELFFGEGSRLTVL.